This TCR beta chain was sequenced in a study of blood T cell repertoires in COVID-19. Study at large: COVID-19 samples collected from the United States, Italy and Spain covered acute and convalescent phases.

The CDR3 is made up of 13 amino acids. V lost 4 bases and J 4 bases, leaving 11 bases between the germline ends. The germline V gene encodes CDR1 LNHDA and CDR2 SQIVND (reference sequence). This clone came up once. Using immunoSEQ multiplex PCR, the repertoire was profiled, and TCRdb retains in-frame clones only, with some absent. The repertoire consists of more than 200,000 clones, with about 88% occurring once and the leading ten covering 10%. The source is a woman aged 50 to 60 with COVID-19, enrolled during active disease. The sequenced sample was peripheral blood. The chain employs TRBV19 and TRBJ2-7, with D perhaps TRBD1 (6 bases). This CDR3 reads CASSSGRGYEQYF. The CDR3 bases are TGTGCCAGTAGTAGTGGCAGGGGATACGAGCAGTACTTC.